This section outlines one T cell receptor (beta chain) sequence together with its context. Its antigen has not been determined. No base quality values were provided; no much bigger clone lies one nucleotide off. From the cysteine up to the phenylalanine, the CDR3 has a length of 14 residues. The sequence is cut down to CDR3 DNA, 42 bases in frame from base 1. From V the trimming removes 4 bases and from J it removes 5 bases, while the gene matches leave 7 bases of the junction unaccounted for. CDR1 and CDR2 (LGHNA, YNFKEQ) derive from the germline V gene. This record comes from a study of regulatory T cells in long-lasting Graves disease (TCRdb year 2021). Broadly, across the study: Patients with newly diagnosed Graves' disease had been on antithyroid drugs for under 3 months. This study used TCR sequencing and RNA sequencing of peripheral blood to compare persistent Graves' disease patients against newly diagnosed Graves' disease patients. The study was conducted in China and was registered as a clinical trial. TCR sequencing covered around 13 persistent and roughly 20 newly diagnosed Graves' disease patients, around 35 samples in total.

Receptors were amplified or captured by multiplex PCR. Instrument on record: Illumina HiSeq 4000. CDR3 regions were amplified by Arm-PCR with iRepertoire HTBI primers to construct TCR beta libraries. PCR products were gel purified before sequencing. The authors' analysis ran thus. Across samples, 60 to 75 TRBV and 12 to 15 TRBJ segments were identified and used for gene usage analysis of CDR3 amino acid clonotypes. COPE and FqMerger were used to merge filtered high-quality paired reads into contigs. BLAST was used to align contigs to IMGT TRBV, TRBD and TRBJ reference genes, and CDR3 was defined according to IMGT. Highly expanded clones were defined as clonotypes with a frequency above 0.1%. Shannon entropy served as the measure of repertoire diversity, while the Gini coefficient captured V-J evenness. A clonotype found in more than one individual was treated as public. TCRdb reprocessing: public reads trimmed at Q25 with fastp, clones called with MiXCR, in-frame beta chains kept. All rows with the same CDR3 protein become a single entry with the most common DNA and genes. TCRdb's processing, not the authors' own work, is the source of the V and J calls. The sample data list some 240,000 distinct CDR3 sequences, and around 19% of these were observed just once. The ten biggest clones cover over 9.5% of the sample.

Summary of the overall study and its limitations: A larger number of public clonotypes was shared among persistent patients (around 2,500) than among newly diagnosed patients (approximately 1,000). Persistent Graves' disease patients showed lower TCR Shannon entropy and fewer highly expanded clones than newly diagnosed patients, suggesting clonal expansion. Only peripheral blood was studied, because thyroid tissue, the primary lesion, was inaccessible. Only the TCR beta chain was sequenced and analyzed. The authors acknowledged the small sample size as a limitation that may reduce accuracy. Persistent disease showed preferential use of TRBV28, TRBJ1-2 and TRBJ2-5, whereas newly diagnosed disease favored TRBV20-1 and TRBJ2-1.

The time point label corresponds to: newly diagnosed GD, antithyroid drugs for less than 3 months. RNA was extracted from PBMCs in TRIzol for both TCR sequencing and RNA sequencing. The diagnosis of Graves' disease followed American Thyroid Association guidelines. Patients for the study were recruited at an endocrinology department in Xi'an, China. Each patient gave 8.5 to 9.5 milliliters of peripheral blood, collected in an EDTA anticoagulant tube. Ficoll Paque Plus density gradient separation was used to isolate PBMCs, and no further T cell sorting was performed. An Agilent 2100 Bioanalyzer and agarose gel were used to check RNA quality, and a NanoDrop 2000 was used to measure RNA concentration. This sample also belongs to another study, concerning T cells in Graves' hyperthyroidism and ophthalmopathy. That second publication adds: Stable Graves' hyperthyroidism was defined as the absence of progression to ophthalmopathy over 18 months of follow-up. Hyperthyroidism patients were aged 18 to 65 years and newly diagnosed, with disease duration of less than 2 months. Exclusion was applied to patients with uncontrolled infections, other autoimmune diseases, pregnancy or lactation. Diagnoses were established on the basis of clinical symptoms, serum thyroxine and TRAb, thyroid ultrasound, and orbital computed tomography. A first-round RT-PCR of the TCR CDR3 used the HTBI primer set with the Qiagen OneStep RT-PCR kit. Most expanded thyroid clonotypes (frequency above 0.001) were also detected in blood, a finding suggesting that blood repertoires may reflect thyroid immune responses. Ophthalmopathy was separated from stable hyperthyroidism by a 13 V-J signature model, with approximately 85% sensitivity and about 81% specificity obtained in cross-validation and 80%/75% obtained in testing. In validation, the model predicted progression to ophthalmopathy a median of roughly 6.5 months before onset, with about 64% sensitivity and around 76% specificity. A discovery cohort of 95 to 100 patients, about 40 with Graves' ophthalmopathy and 55 to 65 with stable Graves' hyperthyroidism, was used to find distinguishing TCR V-J signatures. Prospective prediction of ophthalmopathy was tested in an independent validation cohort consisting of under 20 hyperthyroidism patients and around 16 patients who later progressed to ophthalmopathy. The 95 to 100 discovery patients were divided at random into training and test sets in a 7:3 ratio. In more than five Graves' hyperthyroidism patients, the study also compared T-cell repertoires from thyroid tissue with T-cell repertoires from blood. After blood sampling, hyperthyroidism patients were treated with methimazole at a starting dose of 30 mg daily, and ophthalmopathy patients were treated with high-dose intravenous methylprednisolone. Libraries were constructed in a second round of multiplex PCR, after which size selection and purification were carried out. Paired-end sequencing of the libraries was performed with 100 bp reads on an Illumina HiSeq2000. SOAPnuke was used to process the raw data, with reads discarded if the reads contained adapters or uncalled bases, had a mean Phred below 15, or lacked an exact constant-primer or identifier match. COPE v1.2.5 was used to merge high-quality paired reads, and clonotypes were defined as unique nucleotide sequences. MiTCR v1.1 was used to align clonotypes to the IMGT TRBV, TRBD and TRBJ reference segments. Analysis was restricted to V-J combinations with a frequency above 0.0001, which covered 98% to 99.2% of repertoires. The TCS score was defined as the ratio of F50 (clonal expansion) to E x V (chaos), calculated using BLOSUM62-based TCRdist between CDR3 peptides within each V-J. Welch's t-statistics and random forest reduced some 510 V-J features to about 12, which were used in a naive Bayes classifier (R e1071). Sample size was not statistically predetermined, and blinding of investigators to group allocation was not performed. The paper reports TCR Vbeta CDR3 sequencing of approximately 140 peripheral blood samples: around 45 ophthalmopathy, roughly 80 hyperthyroidism and approximately 17 progressor patients.

The sequencing here drew on peripheral blood mononuclear cells (PBMCs), taken at new diagnosis, from a patient treated with antithyroid drugs. The source of this sequence is a woman in her twenties or thirties with Graves disease. Donor details come from another sample of the same person, matched by shared clones. The sequence joins TRBV4-2 to TRBJ1-1, with 7 bases aligning to TRBD1. The encoded CDR3 is CASSPDRVRTEAFF. The DNA sequence is TGTGCCAGCAGCCCCGACAGGGTTCGGACTGAAGCTTTCTTT.